A selection of T cell receptor beta chains follows, all from one sample in a study of PD-1 blockade in classical Hodgkin lymphoma. Sequenced by immunoSEQ multiplex PCR; TCRdb stores in-frame clones only, minus some. Of around 50,000 clones in the sample, more than 75% were seen once. Material for sequencing was peripheral blood mononuclear cells (PBMCs). All receptors derive from a human donor with classical Hodgkin lymphoma. The CDR3 runs from the conserved cysteine through the conserved F or W. The D gene is left open where the match is weak. Size is stated for part of the rows, as once, few or many counts, or as a class when the clone is expanded.

J,size,V,D,CDR3,DNA
TRBJ2-1,.,TRBV5-4,TRBD2,CASSLEAGGYNEQFF,TGTGCCAGCAGCTTAGAAGCGGGGGGATACAATGAGCAGTTCTTC
TRBJ2-2,.,TRBV11-2,.,CASSLQGRGTGELFF,TGTGCCAGCAGCTTACAAGGACGGGGCACCGGGGAGCTGTTTTTT
TRBJ2-3,.,TRBV7-8,TRBD2,CASSLRVAGEGTQYF,TGTGCCAGCAGCTTAAGGGTAGCGGGAGAGGGGACGCAGTATTTT
TRBJ2-7,.,TRBV7-8,.,CASSSTPSSYEQYF,TGTGCCAGCAGCTCTACACCGAGCTCCTACGAGCAGTACTTC
TRBJ1-5,.,TRBV19,.,CASRERGDPNQPQHF,TGTGCCAGTAGAGAAAGGGGAGACCCTAATCAGCCCCAGCATTTT
TRBJ1-1,few,TRBV19,TRBD1,CASRSDRGGKGVRAFF,TGTGCCAGTAGATCGGACAGGGGTGGGAAAGGCGTCAGGGCTTTCTTT
TRBJ2-3,.,TRBV9,TRBD1,CASSVAGQGADTQYF,TGTGCCAGCAGCGTAGCTGGACAGGGCGCAGATACGCAGTATTTT
TRBJ2-3,.,TRBV7-3,.,CASSLGTDTQYF,TGTGCCAGCAGCTTAGGGACAGATACGCAGTATTTT
TRBJ1-3,.,TRBV5-1,.,CASSPMTQGSSSGNTIYF,TGCGCCAGCAGCCCTATGACGCAGGGGTCCTCCTCTGGAAACACCATATATTTT
TRBJ2-1,.,TRBV6-1,TRBD2,CASSELAGGYNEQFF,TGTGCCAGCAGTGAACTAGCGGGAGGTTACAATGAGCAGTTCTTC
TRBJ1-5,.,TRBV6-5,.,CASSYSRGGRQPQHF,TGTGCCAGCAGTTACTCGCGCGGGGGGCGTCAGCCCCAGCATTTT
TRBJ2-5,.,TRBV6-5,.,CASSWGDQETQYF,TGTGCCAGCAGTTGGGGGGACCAAGAGACCCAGTACTTC
TRBJ1-2,.,TRBV2,.,CASSEDREGGYTF,TGTGCCAGCAGTGAAGACAGGGAAGGAGGCTACACCTTC
TRBJ1-1,.,TRBV5-1,.,CASNQILGGTEAFF,TGCGCCAGCAACCAAATACTGGGGGGCACTGAAGCTTTCTTT
TRBJ1-1,.,TRBV27,.,CASRIQGENTEAFF,TGTGCCAGCCGAATTCAAGGGGAGAACACTGAAGCTTTCTTT
TRBJ2-5,.,TRBV11-3,.,CASSLDGSMGETQYF,TGTGCCAGCAGCTTAGACGGCAGCATGGGGGAGACCCAGTACTTC
TRBJ1-6,.,TRBV4-2,.,CASSQDQGQGNSPLHF,TGTGCCAGCAGCCAAGATCAGGGGCAGGGGAATTCACCCCTCCACTTT
TRBJ2-7,.,TRBV9,.,CASSVGTTVYEQYF,TGTGCCAGCAGCGTAGGAACTACAGTCTACGAGCAGTACTTC
TRBJ1-2,.,TRBV29-1,TRBD1,CSVVGGQGVVYYGYTF,TGCAGCGTTGTGGGAGGGCAGGGGGTTGTTTACTATGGCTACACCTTC
TRBJ2-5,.,TRBV6-4,TRBD1,CASRDRGIETQYF,TGTGCCAGCAGGGACAGGGGAATAGAGACCCAGTACTTC
TRBJ2-5,.,TRBV28,.,CASSSRGETQYF,TGTGCCAGCAGTTCCCGAGGGGAGACCCAGTACTTC
TRBJ2-7,.,TRBV9,TRBD1,CASSTRQGAVQYF,TGTGCCAGCAGCACCCGACAGGGGGCTGTGCAGTACTTC
TRBJ1-5,.,TRBV28,TRBD1,CASISPGQGFRPQHF,TGTGCCAGCATCAGCCCGGGACAGGGGTTTCGGCCCCAGCATTTT
TRBJ2-1,.,TRBV5-6,TRBD1,CASSRPGQGFNEQFF,TGTGCCAGCAGCCGACCGGGACAGGGGTTCAATGAGCAGTTCTTC
TRBJ1-3,.,TRBV27,.,CASRPVRGLCGNTIYF,TGTGCCAGCCGTCCCGTACGGGGGCTCTGTGGAAACACCATATATTTT
TRBJ1-3,.,TRBV4-2,.,CASSQDLRTGNTIYF,TGTGCCAGCAGCCAAGATTTAAGGACAGGAAACACCATATATTTT
TRBJ2-1,.,TRBV25-1,TRBD2,CASNLAGSNEQFF,TGTGCCAGCAATCTAGCGGGAAGCAATGAGCAGTTCTTC
TRBJ1-4,.,TRBV27,TRBD1,CASNRAGGNEKLFF,TGTGCCAGCAACCGAGCAGGGGGTAATGAAAAACTGTTTTTT
TRBJ1-2,.,TRBV9,TRBD1,CASSPTTGGYGYTF,TGTGCCAGCAGCCCAACGACAGGGGGCTATGGCTACACCTTC
TRBJ2-1,.,TRBV15,.,CATSNGKGPGEQFF,TGTGCCACCAGCAATGGGAAGGGGCCGGGTGAGCAGTTCTTC
TRBJ2-4,.,TRBV6-5,.,CASSSVVAKNIQYF,TGTGCCAGCAGTTCGGTAGTAGCCAAAAACATTCAGTACTTC
TRBJ1-2,.,TRBV5-1,.,CASSSWSQPGYGYTF,TGCGCCAGCAGCTCCTGGTCGCAACCGGGTTATGGCTACACCTTC
TRBJ2-3,.,TRBV21-1,.,CASSKSSLRTLRHSTDTQYF,TGTGCCAGCAGCAAATCTTCTTTGCGCACGCTTCGTCATAGCACAGATACGCAGTATTTT
TRBJ2-1,.,TRBV27,.,CASSLYTGSYNEQFF,TGTGCCAGCAGTTTATACACCGGCTCCTACAATGAGCAGTTCTTC
TRBJ2-1,.,TRBV2,.,CASSEAGTEINEQFF,TGTGCCAGCAGTGAAGCTGGGACGGAGATAAATGAGCAGTTCTTC
TRBJ1-1,once,TRBV6-5,.,CASSYSGKEAFF,TGTGCCAGCAGTTACTCTGGCAAAGAAGCTTTCTTT
TRBJ1-5,.,TRBV27,.,CASSLSSGDSNQPQHF,TGTGCCAGCAGTTTATCCTCCGGGGATAGCAATCAGCCCCAGCATTTT
TRBJ2-1,.,TRBV7-8,.,CASSHPSRAIPEQFF,TGTGCCAGCAGCCACCCCTCCCGAGCGATCCCTGAGCAGTTCTTC
TRBJ1-1,.,TRBV27,.,CASKVQTMNTEAFF,TGTGCCAGCAAGGTGCAGACAATGAACACTGAAGCTTTCTTT
TRBJ2-2,.,TRBV19,TRBD1,CASSIAQGAGTGELFF,TGTGCCAGTAGTATAGCCCAGGGGGCGGGCACCGGGGAGCTGTTTTTT
TRBJ2-1,.,TRBV5-1,TRBD2,CASSGSTSLAEQFF,TGCGCCAGCAGCGGATCGACTAGCCTCGCTGAGCAGTTCTTC
TRBJ2-2,.,TRBV15,TRBD1,CATSQTGQGRPGELFF,TGTGCCACCAGCCAGACCGGACAGGGACGGCCCGGGGAGCTGTTTTTT
TRBJ1-5,.,TRBV5-4,.,CASSLPGGPQHF,TGTGCCAGCAGCCTTCCGGGGGGGCCCCAGCATTTT
TRBJ1-5,.,TRBV30,.,CAWSPRGGRNQPQHF,TGTGCCTGGAGTCCTCGCGGGGGGCGAAATCAGCCCCAGCATTTT
TRBJ1-4,.,TRBV6-5,.,CASRSGDATNEKLFF,TGTGCCAGCCGGTCCGGGGACGCAACTAATGAAAAACTGTTTTTT
TRBJ2-1,.,TRBV28,.,CASSRPVYNEQFF,TGTGCCAGCAGTCGGCCAGTTTACAATGAGCAGTTCTTC
TRBJ1-2,.,TRBV19,.,CASSIGRHVYGYTF,TGTGCCAGTAGTATAGGGAGACACGTCTATGGCTACACCTTC
TRBJ2-1,.,TRBV15,TRBD2,CATSGSGSGNEQFF,TGTGCCACCAGTGGAAGCGGGAGCGGCAATGAGCAGTTCTTC
TRBJ2-2,.,TRBV28,.,CASLEGHTGELFF,TGTGCCAGTCTTGAGGGGCACACCGGGGAGCTGTTTTTT
TRBJ2-7,.,TRBV7-9,.,CASSWRRGGASYEQYF,TGTGCCAGCAGCTGGAGACGAGGGGGGGCCTCCTACGAGCAGTACTTC
TRBJ2-3,.,TRBV6-1,.,CASSLRKGTDTQYF,TGTGCCAGCAGCCTCCGGAAGGGCACAGATACGCAGTATTTT
TRBJ1-2,.,TRBV6-5,.,CASSKDTHGYTF,TGTGCCAGCAGTAAGGACACTCATGGCTACACCTTC
TRBJ1-1,.,TRBV2,TRBD1,CASSEPTGGARTEAFF,TGTGCCAGCAGTGAACCAACAGGGGGCGCGAGGACTGAAGCTTTCTTT
TRBJ2-7,.,TRBV4-1,TRBD1,CASSQGYWDREYEQYF,TGCGCCAGCAGCCAGGGTTACTGGGACAGGGAGTACGAGCAGTACTTC
TRBJ1-1,few,TRBV5-8,.,CASSGTQGWYTEAFF,TGTGCCAGCAGCGGGACACAGGGATGGTACACTGAAGCTTTCTTT
TRBJ2-3,.,TRBV13,.,CASSPSGTRTDTQYF,TGTGCCAGCAGCCCATCCGGGACTCGCACAGATACGCAGTATTTT
TRBJ2-2,.,TRBV6-6,.,CASSPTGELFF,TGTGCCAGCAGCCCCACCGGGGAGCTGTTTTTT
TRBJ1-1,.,TRBV5-4,.,CASSLVGGGNTEAFF,TGTGCCAGCAGCTTGGTGGGGGGCGGAAACACTGAAGCTTTCTTT
TRBJ1-3,.,TRBV7-2,.,CASSLASKGNTIYF,TGTGCCAGCAGCTTAGCGAGTAAAGGAAACACCATATATTTT
TRBJ2-5,.,TRBV6-5,.,CASSPGLGVLETQYF,TGTGCCAGCAGCCCCGGGCTGGGGGTATTGGAGACCCAGTACTTC